These T cell receptor beta chains were read from a single sample in a study of T-cell reconstitution after alpha-beta-depleted transplantation in children. TCRdb recomputed calls from the PCR reads with MiXCR, one row per CDR3 protein. Of roughly 120,000 distinct CDR3 sequences in the sample, 20% to 25% were seen once. Specimen: PBMCs, mostly from graft donor cells, collected 180 days after TCRalphabeta/CD19-depleted stem cell transplant. The receptors were sampled from a male patient aged 2-10 years who had a stem cell transplant for chronic granulomatous disease, so the T cells may come from the graft donor. The CDR3 runs from the conserved cysteine through the conserved F or W. The order of the fields is clone size, D gene, J gene, V gene, CDR3 protein, CDR3 DNA. A D gene is named only where the DNA matches it firmly. For some rows the clone size is stated as once, few or many, or as a class when expanded; others skip it.

abundance: many; d_gene: NA; j_gene: TRBJ1-5; v_gene: TRBV7-8; CDR3aa: CASSLGSSGQSNQPQHF; CDR3nt: TGTGCCAGCAGCTTAGGCAGTAGCGGACAGAGCAATCAGCCCCAGCATTTT
abundance: NA; d_gene: NA; j_gene: TRBJ1-1; v_gene: TRBV7-6; CDR3aa: CASSRTVMNTEAFF; CDR3nt: TGTGCCAGCAGCCGGACAGTTATGAACACTGAAGCTTTCTTT
abundance: many; d_gene: TRBD1; j_gene: TRBJ2-1; v_gene: TRBV2; CDR3aa: CASRRTGGYEQFF; CDR3nt: TGTGCCAGCAGAAGGACAGGGGGGTATGAGCAGTTCTTC
abundance: NA; d_gene: NA; j_gene: TRBJ1-2; v_gene: TRBV5-1; CDR3aa: CASSLEENYGYTF; CDR3nt: TGCGCCAGCAGCTTAGAGGAGAACTATGGCTACACCTTC
abundance: few; d_gene: NA; j_gene: TRBJ2-7; v_gene: TRBV7-3; CDR3aa: CASSSSGTGPYEQYF; CDR3nt: TGTGCCAGCAGCTCATCGGGGACTGGACCCTACGAGCAGTACTTC
abundance: many; d_gene: NA; j_gene: TRBJ2-5; v_gene: TRBV18; CDR3aa: CASSLSRETQYF; CDR3nt: TGTGCCAGCTCACTCTCCCGTGAGACCCAGTACTTC
abundance: few; d_gene: NA; j_gene: TRBJ2-3; v_gene: TRBV29-1; CDR3aa: CSAVPYSGGTDTQYF; CDR3nt: TGCAGCGCGGTCCCCTACTCAGGGGGCACAGATACGCAGTATTTT
abundance: few; d_gene: NA; j_gene: TRBJ2-7; v_gene: TRBV4-3; CDR3aa: CASSQARDSDYEQYF; CDR3nt: TGCGCCAGCAGCCAAGCCCGGGACTCAGACTACGAGCAGTACTTC
abundance: NA; d_gene: NA; j_gene: TRBJ2-1; v_gene: TRBV7-6; CDR3aa: CASSQDPRSNEQFF; CDR3nt: TGTGCCAGCAGCCAGGACCCCCGGAGCAATGAGCAGTTCTTC
abundance: many; d_gene: NA; j_gene: TRBJ2-1; v_gene: TRBV7-2; CDR3aa: CASSLESYNEQFF; CDR3nt: TGTGCCAGCAGCTTAGAGTCTTACAATGAGCAGTTCTTC
abundance: many; d_gene: NA; j_gene: TRBJ2-2; v_gene: TRBV12-3/TRBV12-4; CDR3aa: CASSLNPGELFF; CDR3nt: TGTGCCAGCAGTTTAAATCCCGGGGAGCTGTTTTTT
abundance: NA; d_gene: NA; j_gene: TRBJ2-3; v_gene: TRBV29-1; CDR3aa: CSPPEGPDTQYF; CDR3nt: TGCAGCCCGCCCGAGGGCCCAGATACGCAGTATTTT
abundance: few; d_gene: NA; j_gene: TRBJ2-7; v_gene: TRBV6-5; CDR3aa: CASSYGQYYEQYF; CDR3nt: TGTGCCAGCAGTTACGGGCAGTACTACGAGCAGTACTTC
abundance: many; d_gene: NA; j_gene: TRBJ1-6; v_gene: TRBV7-6; CDR3aa: CASSLGGSYNSPLHF; CDR3nt: TGTGCCAGCAGCTTAGGGGGCTCCTATAATTCACCCCTCCACTTT
abundance: few; d_gene: NA; j_gene: TRBJ1-5; v_gene: TRBV24-1; CDR3aa: CATSDPYQPQHF; CDR3nt: TGTGCCACCAGTGACCCCTATCAGCCCCAGCATTTT
abundance: NA; d_gene: TRBD1; j_gene: TRBJ2-2; v_gene: TRBV6-1; CDR3aa: CASSRDRRGSGELFF; CDR3nt: TGTGCCAGCAGCCGGGACAGAAGGGGGTCCGGGGAGCTGTTTTTT
abundance: few; d_gene: TRBD2; j_gene: TRBJ2-1; v_gene: TRBV7-8; CDR3aa: CASSRHSSGSSYNEQFF; CDR3nt: TGTGCCAGCAGCCGTCATTCTAGCGGGAGCTCCTACAATGAGCAGTTCTTC
abundance: many; d_gene: NA; j_gene: TRBJ1-1; v_gene: TRBV5-6; CDR3aa: CASSKQGTRAFF; CDR3nt: TGTGCCAGCAGCAAACAGGGTACTAGGGCTTTCTTT
abundance: NA; d_gene: TRBD1; j_gene: TRBJ2-7; v_gene: TRBV20-1; CDR3aa: CSARPGQKYEQYF; CDR3nt: TGCAGTGCGCGACCGGGACAGAAATACGAGCAGTACTTC
abundance: NA; d_gene: NA; j_gene: TRBJ2-1; v_gene: TRBV5-5; CDR3aa: CASSSNEQFF; CDR3nt: TGTGCCAGCAGCAGCAATGAGCAGTTCTTC
abundance: few; d_gene: TRBD1; j_gene: TRBJ2-6; v_gene: TRBV7-2; CDR3aa: CASSRDSGLSGANVLTF; CDR3nt: TGTGCCAGCAGCCGGGACAGTGGACTCTCTGGGGCCAACGTCCTGACTTTC
abundance: NA; d_gene: TRBD2; j_gene: TRBJ2-5; v_gene: TRBV3-1; CDR3aa: CASSQGPSSGKLETQYF; CDR3nt: TGTGCCAGCAGCCAAGGTCCGTCTAGCGGGAAATTAGAGACCCAGTACTTC
abundance: few; d_gene: NA; j_gene: TRBJ2-3; v_gene: TRBV15; CDR3aa: CATRGWQRTQYF; CDR3nt: TGTGCCACCAGGGGCTGGCAGCGTACGCAGTATTTT
abundance: many; d_gene: TRBD2; j_gene: TRBJ2-1; v_gene: TRBV20-1; CDR3aa: CSARPKGGAGVYNEQFF; CDR3nt: TGCAGTGCTAGACCGAAGGGGGGAGCGGGAGTATACAATGAGCAGTTCTTC
abundance: many; d_gene: TRBD2; j_gene: TRBJ2-7; v_gene: TRBV20-1; CDR3aa: CSARTLAGDRGEQYF; CDR3nt: TGCAGTGCTAGAACTCTGGCGGGAGACCGTGGCGAGCAGTACTTC
abundance: many; d_gene: TRBD2; j_gene: TRBJ2-2; v_gene: TRBV20-1; CDR3aa: CSAEMAGRASGELFF; CDR3nt: TGCAGTGCCGAGATGGCCGGGAGGGCGTCGGGGGAGCTGTTTTTT
abundance: few; d_gene: NA; j_gene: TRBJ2-1; v_gene: TRBV7-9; CDR3aa: CASSPIKGENNEQFF; CDR3nt: TGTGCCAGCAGCCCAATCAAGGGGGAAAACAATGAGCAGTTCTTC
abundance: NA; d_gene: TRBD1; j_gene: TRBJ2-7; v_gene: TRBV20-1; CDR3aa: CSARQGKAYEQYF; CDR3nt: TGCAGTGCGAGACAGGGGAAGGCCTACGAGCAGTACTTC
abundance: NA; d_gene: NA; j_gene: TRBJ1-2; v_gene: TRBV28; CDR3aa: CASSDAGTRYGYTF; CDR3nt: TGTGCCAGCAGCGACGCCGGGACACGCTATGGCTACACCTTC
abundance: many; d_gene: NA; j_gene: TRBJ2-7; v_gene: TRBV3-1; CDR3aa: CASSVYQSSYEQYF; CDR3nt: TGTGCCAGCAGCGTGTACCAAAGCTCCTACGAGCAGTACTTC
abundance: few; d_gene: NA; j_gene: TRBJ1-2; v_gene: TRBV12-3/TRBV12-4; CDR3aa: CASSPGGGKRVTYGYTF; CDR3nt: TGTGCCAGCAGTCCCGGCGGGGGGAAGAGGGTTACGTATGGCTACACCTTC
abundance: NA; d_gene: TRBD2; j_gene: TRBJ2-3; v_gene: TRBV18; CDR3aa: CASSRQTSGLTTDTQYF; CDR3nt: TGTGCCAGCTCACGGCAAACTAGCGGATTAACCACAGATACGCAGTATTTT
abundance: NA; d_gene: NA; j_gene: TRBJ2-2; v_gene: TRBV7-9; CDR3aa: CASSKDRTNTGELFF; CDR3nt: TGTGCCAGCAGCAAGGACAGAACAAACACCGGGGAGCTGTTTTTT
abundance: many; d_gene: TRBD2; j_gene: TRBJ2-1; v_gene: TRBV12-3/TRBV12-4; CDR3aa: CASSPPAGGNEQFF; CDR3nt: TGTGCCAGCAGTCCGCCAGCGGGGGGTAATGAGCAGTTCTTC
abundance: many; d_gene: NA; j_gene: TRBJ2-5; v_gene: TRBV7-2; CDR3aa: CASSFGVNQETQYF; CDR3nt: TGTGCCAGCAGCTTCGGGGTTAACCAGGAGACCCAGTACTTC
abundance: NA; d_gene: TRBD2; j_gene: TRBJ2-3; v_gene: TRBV7-3; CDR3aa: CASSGSSGGTDTQYF; CDR3nt: TGTGCCAGCAGCGGATCTAGCGGGGGAACAGATACGCAGTATTTT
abundance: NA; d_gene: NA; j_gene: TRBJ1-4; v_gene: TRBV15; CDR3aa: CATSRDRKVNEKLFF; CDR3nt: TGTGCCACCAGCAGAGATCGGAAGGTTAATGAAAAACTGTTTTTT
abundance: once; d_gene: NA; j_gene: TRBJ2-5; v_gene: TRBV12-3/TRBV12-4; CDR3aa: CASSSRLTSETQYF; CDR3nt: TGTGCCAGCAGTTCCCGGTTAACGAGCGAGACCCAGTACTTC
abundance: NA; d_gene: TRBD2; j_gene: TRBJ2-1; v_gene: TRBV13; CDR3aa: CASSWGLAGGPTRFF; CDR3nt: TGTGCCAGCAGCTGGGGACTAGCGGGAGGGCCGACCAGGTTCTTC
abundance: many; d_gene: TRBD2; j_gene: TRBJ2-7; v_gene: TRBV7-2; CDR3aa: CASSADSTGGPIYEQYF; CDR3nt: TGTGCCAGCAGCGCTGATTCGACGGGGGGTCCCATCTACGAGCAGTACTTC
abundance: NA; d_gene: TRBD1; j_gene: TRBJ2-4; v_gene: TRBV4-2; CDR3aa: CASSQSPRTGFYF; CDR3nt: TGTGCCAGCAGCCAGTCGCCACGGACAGGGTTTTACTTC
abundance: many; d_gene: NA; j_gene: TRBJ2-5; v_gene: TRBV29-1; CDR3aa: CSAETTSQGTQYF; CDR3nt: TGCAGTGCTGAAACGACCTCTCAAGGGACCCAGTACTTC
abundance: NA; d_gene: NA; j_gene: TRBJ2-3; v_gene: TRBV7-7; CDR3aa: CASSLEETGTDTQYF; CDR3nt: TGTGCCAGCAGCTTAGAGGAGACAGGCACAGATACGCAGTATTTT
abundance: many; d_gene: TRBD2; j_gene: TRBJ2-7; v_gene: TRBV6-5; CDR3aa: CASSYYSSGITYEQYF; CDR3nt: TGTGCCAGCAGTTACTATAGTAGCGGGATTACCTACGAGCAGTACTTC
abundance: NA; d_gene: NA; j_gene: TRBJ2-1; v_gene: TRBV24-1; CDR3aa: CATSDVGWSYNEQFF; CDR3nt: TGTGCCACCAGTGATGTCGGTTGGTCCTACAATGAGCAGTTCTTC
abundance: many; d_gene: TRBD1; j_gene: TRBJ2-2; v_gene: TRBV7-9; CDR3aa: CASSRGQGNTGELFF; CDR3nt: TGTGCCAGCAGCCGGGGACAGGGTAACACCGGGGAGCTGTTTTTT
abundance: many; d_gene: NA; j_gene: TRBJ2-7; v_gene: TRBV10-3; CDR3aa: CAISDTSGTPYF; CDR3nt: TGTGCCATCAGTGACACTTCCGGGACTCCATACTTC
abundance: NA; d_gene: NA; j_gene: TRBJ2-3; v_gene: TRBV20-1; CDR3aa: CSARPARSTDTQYF; CDR3nt: TGCAGTGCTAGGCCAGCTCGTTCCACAGATACGCAGTATTTT
abundance: once; d_gene: NA; j_gene: TRBJ2-3; v_gene: TRBV28; CDR3aa: CASSGGLTQYF; CDR3nt: TGTGCCAGCAGTGGTGGTCTTACGCAGTATTTT
abundance: NA; d_gene: NA; j_gene: TRBJ2-7; v_gene: TRBV28; CDR3aa: CASSFRGAEQYF; CDR3nt: TGTGCCAGCAGTTTCCGGGGGGCCGAGCAGTACTTC
abundance: many; d_gene: NA; j_gene: TRBJ2-4; v_gene: TRBV5-6; CDR3aa: CASSGRDRIGNIQYF; CDR3nt: TGTGCCAGCAGTGGCCGTGACAGGATTGGAAACATTCAGTACTTC